A selection of T cell receptor beta chains follows, all from one sample in a study of shared clonotypes between healthy human individuals. Profiled with immunoSEQ multiplex PCR; TCRdb holds only in-frame clones, not every one. The sample records some 480,000 clones, around 80% being singletons. The material sequenced was PBMCs. These TCRs come from a woman in her 40s in good health. Some clones in this sample may be carry-over from other donors' samples. Both conserved end residues are part of each CDR3. The D gene is left open where the match is weak. Some rows have no size entry. The others give once, few or many, or a class for an expanded clone.

>TRBV28|TRBJ2-3|.|.
CASTVFSTDTQYF
TGTGCCAGCACAGTTTTTTCGACAGATACGCAGTATTTT
>TRBV25-1|TRBJ1-2|.|once
CASSEWGSSNYGYTF
TGTGCCAGCAGTGAATGGGGCAGTTCTAACTATGGCTACACCTTC
>TRBV5-4|TRBJ1-1|.|.
CASSPGGLNTEAFF
TGTGCCAGCAGTCCGGGTGGATTGAACACTGAAGCTTTCTTT
>TRBV5-1|TRBJ2-1|TRBD2|.
CASSVTTSGSIDEQFF
TGCGCCAGCAGCGTCACGACTAGCGGGAGTATCGATGAGCAGTTCTTC
>TRBV11-3|TRBJ2-3|.|.
CASSSSGTLTDTQYF
TGTGCCAGCAGCTCCAGCGGAACCCTCACAGATACGCAGTATTTT
>TRBV6-5|TRBJ2-5|.|.
CASSRSTGGQETQYF
TGTGCCAGCAGTCGCTCCACAGGAGGGCAAGAGACCCAGTACTTC
>TRBV29-1|TRBJ2-3|.|.
CSGAVGGRADTQYF
TGCAGCGGTGCGGTGGGGGGAAGGGCGGATACGCAGTATTTT
>TRBV28|TRBJ1-2|.|.
CASSFGGNYGYTF
TGTGCCAGCAGTTTTGGCGGGAACTATGGCTACACCTTC
>TRBV9|TRBJ2-2|TRBD1|.
CASSLTGANTGELFF
TGTGCCAGCAGCCTGACAGGGGCGAACACCGGGGAGCTGTTTTTT
>TRBV5-4|TRBJ2-7|TRBD1|.
CASSPGQGAREQYF
TGTGCCAGCAGCCCAGGACAGGGGGCTCGCGAGCAGTACTTC
>TRBV5-4|TRBJ1-4|.|.
CASSWMGGEKLFF
TGTGCCAGCAGCTGGATGGGGGGGGAAAAACTGTTTTTT
>TRBV4-3|TRBJ2-2|.|.
CASSQDTIANTGELFF
TGCGCCAGCAGCCAAGATACCATCGCGAACACCGGGGAGCTGTTTTTT
>TRBV10-3|TRBJ2-2|TRBD2|.
CAITPASGTGELFF
TGTGCCATCACCCCCGCTAGCGGCACCGGGGAGCTGTTTTTT
>TRBV28|TRBJ2-5|TRBD1|.
CASTKQGQETQYF
TGTGCCAGCACCAAACAGGGGCAAGAGACCCAGTACTTC
>TRBV28|TRBJ1-1|.|.
CASTPGWNTEAFF
TGTGCCAGCACGCCGGGGTGGAACACTGAAGCTTTCTTT